The 30 T cell receptor beta chains below come from one sample, sequenced in a study of cytomegalovirus exposure and HLA in healthy donors. A multiplex PCR was run with 60 Vbeta primers and 13 Jbeta primers. The data were produced by immunoSEQ multiplex PCR, yet TCRdb's version contains in-frame clones alone and is incomplete. This listing includes 200,000 to 250,000 clones. Sequencing was performed on PBMCs. These receptors originate from a woman aged 25-40 years in good health and CMV-seropositive.

On this clone itself: Different DNA sequences within this sample yield the same CDR3. V is TRBV18 and J is TRBJ1-1, with D tentatively TRBD1 (6 bases). Germline V gene sequence: CDR1 KGHSH, CDR2 LQKENI. CDR3 size: 14 residues. The germline V and J ends were trimmed by 3 bases and 1 base, with 9 bases remaining between them. The CDR3 is CASSPYRENTEAFF. CDR3 nucleotides: TGTGCCAGCTCACCTTACAGGGAGAACACTGAAGCTTTCTTT.

The chain couples TRBV5-6 to TRBJ2-2; TRBD2 might be the D (7 bases). The CDR3 contains 13 residues. The germline gives CDR1 SGHDT, CDR2 YYEEEE. Deletions cut 6 bases from V and 6 bases from J, with 12 bases between. This chain's CDR3 is CASKGGGSGELFF. The CDR3 nucleotides are TGTGCCAGCAAAGGGGGAGGGTCCGGGGAGCTGTTTTTT. Together with reference TRBV5-6 and TRBJ2-2, the CDR3 gives the full variable domain: DAGVTQSPTHLIKTRGQQVTLRCSPKSGHDTVSWYQQALGQGPQFIFQYYEEEERQRGNFPDRFSGHQFPNYSSELNVNALLLGDSALYLCASKGGGSGELFFGEGSRLTVL.

The rearrangement joins TRBV27 to TRBJ1-1, with a weak D call TRBD1 (5 bases). Deletions cut 0 bases from V and 3 bases from J, with 11 bases between. The CDR3 has 15 amino acids. Germline V gene data show CDR1 as MNHEY and CDR2 as SMNVEV (reference sequence). CDR3 sequence: CASSLSGNRYTEAFF. The CDR3 DNA reads as TGTGCCAGCAGTTTATCTGGAAACAGGTACACTGAAGCTTTCTTT.

The chain joins TRBV2 to TRBJ2-2; 13 positions match TRBD2. Per the germline V gene, CDR1 is SNHLY and CDR2 is FYNNEI. The length of the CDR3 is 16 residues. J was trimmed by 3 bases and V by 6 bases; bases with no gene match: 4. CDR3 sequence: CASSGTSGIHTGELFF. The CDR3 coding sequence is TGTGCCAGCAGCGGGACTAGCGGGATCCACACCGGGGAGCTGTTTTTT.

The V call is TRBV5-4, the J call TRBJ2-2, with 7 bases identical to TRBD2. The junction had 3 bases not matched to a gene; V was cut back by 0 bases and J by 1 base. Germline CDR1 reads SGHNT; CDR2 reads YYREEE (reference sequence). This CDR3 comprises 16 residues. CDR3: CASSLGQRGNTGELFF. DNA for the CDR3: TGTGCCAGCAGCTTGGGCCAGCGGGGGAACACCGGGGAGCTGTTTTTT.

J is TRBJ1-2 and V is TRBV19; no firm D call. Trimming shortened V by 5 bases and J by 6 bases, and 13 bases separated the two germline ends. Germline V gene sequence: CDR1 LNHDA, CDR2 SQIVND (reference sequence). The CDR3 runs 13 residues. The CDR3 region is CASSPGGDHGYTF. In DNA, the CDR3 is TGTGCCAGTAGTCCAGGCGGGGATCATGGCTACACCTTC. The full variable domain, with the rest looked up from reference TRBV19 and TRBJ1-2, is DGGITQSPKYLFRKEGQNVTLSCEQNLNHDAMYWYRQDPGQGLRLIYYSQIVNDFQKGDIAEGYSVSREKKESFPLTVTSAQKNPTAFYLCASSPGGDHGYTFGSGTRLTVV.

The chain carries TRBV28 and TRBJ1-5; TRBD1 matches 9 bases. With V trimmed by 9 bases and J by 2 bases, 8 bases remained unmatched. Germline V gene lookup returns CDR1 MDHEN and CDR2 SYDVKM. The CDR3 length is 15 residues. The CDR3 DNA is TGTGCCAGTTCCCGGGACAGGGTGCGCAATCAGCCCCAGCATTTT. It translates to CASSRDRVRNQPQHF.

The CDR3, as DNA: TGCAGTGCTCAGGGCTACGAGCAGTACTTC. Protein: CSAQGYEQYF. V usage is TRBV20-1 and J usage is TRBJ2-7; D is possibly TRBD1 (5 bases). V gave up 5 bases and J gave up 3 bases, with 5 bases separating them. The CDR3 runs to 10 residues. The germline gives CDR1 DFQATT, CDR2 SNEGSKA (reference sequence).

The rearrangement links TRBV5-1 to TRBJ2-2, with 10 bases aligning to TRBD1. V was clipped by 1 base and J by 7 bases; unmatched bases: 7. Germline loops: CDR1 SGHRS, CDR2 YFSETQ. The CDR3 length is 16 residues. DNA of the CDR3: TGCGCCAGCAGCTTGTCGGGACAGGGGTCCGGCGGGGAGCTGTTTTTT. It yields the protein CASSLSGQGSGGELFF. The full variable domain, its missing parts supplied by reference TRBV5-1 and TRBJ2-2, is KAGVTQTPRYLIKTRGQQVTLSCSPISGHRSVSWYQQTPGQGLQFLFEYFSETQRNKGNFPGRFSGRQFSNSRSEMNVSTLELGDSALYLCASSLSGQGSGGELFFGEGSRLTVL.

The V and J genes are TRBV7-2 and TRBJ1-2, with 10 bases fitting TRBD1. The germline gives CDR1 SGHTA, CDR2 FQGNSA. Unmatched junction bases numbered 5, after V lost 5 bases and J lost 8 bases. The CDR3 covers 13 residues. The CDR3 spells CASSPGQGEGYTF. The DNA for the CDR3 is TGTGCCAGCAGCCCAGGACAGGGGGAAGGCTACACCTTC. Full variable domain (remainder filled in from reference TRBV7-2 and TRBJ1-2): GAGVSQSPSNKVTEKGKDVELRCDPISGHTALYWYRQSLGQGLEFLIYFQGNSAPDKSGLPSDRFSAERTGGSVSTLTIQRTQQEDSAVYLCASSPGQGEGYTFGSGTRLTVV.

The chain recombines TRBV4-3 with TRBJ2-7, with 11 nucleotides matching TRBD2. V shed 0 bases, J shed 4 bases, and the junction held 5 bases outside the gene matches. This CDR3 region has 16 residues. The germline V gene has CDR1 LGHNA and CDR2 YSLEER. The CDR3 nucleotides are TGCGCCAGCAGCCAAGATTTTAGCGGGAGGGCGTACGAGCAGTACTTC. It translates to CASSQDFSGRAYEQYF.

The chain joins TRBV19 to TRBJ1-2; D might be TRBD1 (5 bases). The CDR3 has 13 amino acids. The V gene lost 1 base and the J gene lost 6 bases, with 9 bases spanning the gap. Per germline, CDR1 LNHDA and CDR2 SQIVND (reference sequence). CDR3: CASSIGPGHGYTF. The DNA for the CDR3 is TGTGCCAGTAGTATAGGTCCAGGGCATGGCTACACCTTC.

The genes are TRBV28 and TRBJ1-1; D not resolved. This CDR3 comprises 15 residues. V was cut by 2 bases and J by 2 bases, with 12 bases left in between. Germline lookup yields CDR1 MDHEN and CDR2 SYDVKM. CDR3 nucleotides: TGTGCCAGCAGTTTACCTCCGGGTCCCAACACTGAAGCTTTCTTT. Translation gives CASSLPPGPNTEAFF. The variable domain in full, completed from reference TRBV28 and TRBJ1-1, reads DVKVTQSSRYLVKRTGEKVFLECVQDMDHENMFWYRQDPGLGLRLIYFSYDVKMKEKGDIPEGYSVSREKKERFSLILESASTNQTSMYLCASSLPPGPNTEAFFGQGTRLTVV.

V and J are TRBV19 and TRBJ2-1, with 12 bases lining up with TRBD2. The germline gives CDR1 LNHDA, CDR2 SQIVND (reference sequence). This CDR3 region has 12 residues. V shed 7 bases and J 11 bases; nucleotides not matched to a gene: 3. The CDR3 sequence is CASTGTSGQQFF. As DNA, the CDR3 is TGTGCCAGTACTGGGACTAGCGGGCAGCAGTTCTTC.

The chain employs TRBV29-1 and TRBJ1-2; D perhaps matches TRBD1 (6 bases). Per the germline V gene, CDR1 is SQVTM and CDR2 is ANQGSEA. The V end lost 6 bases, the J end lost 12 bases, and 17 bases lay between the germline ends. The CDR3 has 11 amino acids. This CDR3 reads CSVWGGGGHTF. The DNA for the CDR3 is TGCAGCGTATGGGGGGGCGGCGGCCACACCTTC.

The chain joins TRBV10-1 to TRBJ2-1, with 10 bases identical to TRBD2. Germline trimming cut 6 bases from V and 9 bases from J; bases unmatched to any gene: 14. Germline CDR1 is WNHNN and CDR2 is SYGVQD (reference sequence). This CDR3 spans 16 amino acids. The CDR3 region has the DNA TGCGCCAGCAGCCTAGCGGGAGACTCCCCCTCCGCTGAGCAGTTCTTC. Translation gives CASSLAGDSPSAEQFF.

The rearrangement links TRBV4-2 to TRBJ2-5; 7 bases are a match to TRBD1. After removal of 4 bases from V and 2 bases from J, the junction contained 4 bases not matched to a gene. The CDR3 spans 14 residues. CDR1 is LGHNA and CDR2 is YNFKEQ in the germline V gene. In nucleotides, the CDR3 is TGTGCCAGCAGCCCGGACAGGACGCAAGAGACCCAGTACTTC. The encoded protein is CASSPDRTQETQYF.

This rearrangement joins TRBV7-9 to TRBJ2-2; perhaps TRBD2 as D (5 bases). V lost 5 bases and J lost 3, with 13 bases in between. The CDR3 has 15 amino acids. Germline V gene lookup returns CDR1 SEHNR and CDR2 FQNEAQ (reference sequence). Written as DNA, the CDR3 is TGTGCCAGCAGCGTCCGAAGGCGGGACACCGGGGAGCTGTTTTTT. As protein: CASSVRRRDTGELFF. Drawing the rest from reference TRBV7-9 and TRBJ2-2, the complete variable domain is DTGVSQNPRHKITKRGQNVTFRCDPISEHNRLYWYRQTLGQGPEFLTYFQNEAQLEKSRLLSDRFSAERPKGSFSTLEIQRTEQGDSAMYLCASSVRRRDTGELFFGEGSRLTVL.

The rearrangement uses TRBV7-8 and TRBJ2-7; perhaps TRBD1 as D (6 bases). CDR3 length equals 15 residues. The germline V and J ends were trimmed by 3 bases and 2 bases, with 14 bases remaining between them. Per the germline V gene, CDR1 is SGHVS and CDR2 is FQNEAQ. CDR3 sequence reads: CASSFGDTTTYEQYF. CDR3 bases: TGTGCCAGCAGCTTCGGGGACACCACTACCTACGAGCAGTACTTC. The whole variable domain, remainder taken from reference TRBV7-8 and TRBJ2-7, is GAGVSQSPRYKVAKRGQDVALRCDPISGHVSLFWYQQALGQGPEFLTYFQNEAQLDKSGLPSDRFFAERPEGSVSTLKIQRTQQEDSAVYLCASSFGDTTTYEQYFGPGTRLTVT.

V is TRBV18 and J is TRBJ2-7; TRBD1 matches at 9 bases. CDR1 and CDR2 (germline): KGHSH, LQKENI. This CDR3 contains 14 residues. The trim removed 3 bases at V and 6 bases at J, leaving 6 bases unmatched. In DNA, the CDR3 is TGTGCCAGCTCACCGCGGACAGGGGACTCCGAGCAGTACTTC. Translating it yields CASSPRTGDSEQYF. Using reference TRBV18 and TRBJ2-7 for the parts outside the CDR3, the full variable domain is NAGVMQNPRHLVRRRGQEARLRCSPMKGHSHVYWYRQLPEEGLKFMVYLQKENIIDESGMPKERFSAEFPKEGPSILRIQQVVRGDSAAYFCASSPRTGDSEQYFGPGTRLTVT.

The chain uses TRBV7-6 and TRBJ1-1, with D possibly matching TRBD1 (6 bases). Germline lookup yields CDR1 SGHVS and CDR2 FNYEAQ. V gave up 3 bases and J gave up 1 base, with 15 bases separating them. The CDR3 contains 16 residues. CDR3 protein: CASSLGSGGWNTEAFF. The DNA of the CDR3 is TGTGCCAGCAGCTTGGGGTCGGGGGGCTGGAACACTGAAGCTTTCTTT.

CDR3 coding DNA: TGTGCCAGCAGTTTACGACAGGTTAATCAGCCCCAGCATTTT. It is translated as CASSLRQVNQPQHF. V and J are TRBV27 and TRBJ1-5; tentative D call: TRBD1 (6 bases). The germline V gene has CDR1 MNHEY and CDR2 SMNVEV (reference sequence). The CDR3 has 14 residues. V was clipped by 2 bases and J by 4 bases, with 9 bases between them.

This chain uses TRBV5-1 with TRBJ2-2; D is possibly TRBD1 (6 bases). With 1 base removed from V and 5 bases from J, the gap between germline ends came to 9 bases. Germline V CDR1 and CDR2: SGHRS, YFSETQ. The CDR3 is made up of 14 amino acids. In DNA, the CDR3 is TGCGCCAGCAGCTTGAGACAGGTTACCGGGGAGCTGTTTTTT. This translates into CASSLRQVTGELFF.

The V call is TRBV30, the J call TRBJ2-7, with 14 bases fitting TRBD2. Unmatched junction bases numbered 6, after V lost 5 bases and J lost 3 bases. There are 15 residues in the CDR3. The germline CDR1 and CDR2 sequences are GTSNPN and SVGIG (reference sequence). As DNA, the CDR3 is TGTGCCTGGGACGGGGGACTAGCGGGAGTCTACGAGCAGTACTTC. Protein sequence: CAWDGGLAGVYEQYF. Supplemented by reference TRBV30 and TRBJ2-7, the full variable domain reads SQTIHQWPATLVQPVGSPLSLECTVEGTSNPNLYWYRQAAGRGLQLLFYSVGIGQISSEVPQNLSASRPQDRQFILSSKKLLLSDSGFYLCAWDGGLAGVYEQYFGPGTRLTVT.

The rearrangement uses TRBV18 and TRBJ2-1; 8 nucleotides align to TRBD2. Germline assignment: CDR1 KGHSH and CDR2 LQKENI. V trimming: 2 bases; J trimming: 5 bases; junction bases outside the gene matches: 2. This CDR3 is built from 14 residues. CDR3 DNA sequence: TGTGCCAGCTCACCAGGGACTAGTAACAATGAGCAGTTCTTC. This sequence encodes CASSPGTSNNEQFF.

J is TRBJ2-1 and V is TRBV11-2; D is possibly TRBD2 (5 bases). CDR3 size: 15 residues. Germline V CDR1 and CDR2: SGHAT, FQNNGV. V was clipped by 5 bases and J by 2 bases, with 13 bases between them. CDR3 residues: CASSPEGTAYNEQFF. CDR3 DNA: TGTGCCAGCAGCCCCGAGGGAACGGCCTACAATGAGCAGTTCTTC.

This chain uses TRBV7-2 with TRBJ1-2; D gene unclear. Between the trimmed V and J ends, which lost 3 bases and 5 bases, there was a span of 7 bases. This CDR3 region has 12 residues. CDR1 SGHTA and CDR2 FQGNSA come from the germline V gene. The CDR3 bases are TGTGCCAGCAGCTTCTCGACATATGGCTACACCTTC. This sequence encodes CASSFSTYGYTF.

The V call is TRBV7-9, the J call TRBJ2-7; TRBD1 agrees at 10 bases. CDR3 size: 14 residues. The junction had 6 bases not matched to a gene; V was cut back by 5 bases and J by 5 bases. The V gene's germline CDR1 is SEHNR and CDR2 FQNEAQ (reference sequence). The CDR3 region is CASSLRDRGHEQYF. The CDR3 DNA reads as TGTGCCAGCAGCCTACGGGACAGGGGTCACGAGCAGTACTTC.

This sequence joins TRBV9 and TRBJ2-5; TRBD2 matches 12 bases. The V gene end was trimmed by 4 bases and the J gene end by 5 bases; junction bases not matched to a gene: 9. Germline-derived CDR1 and CDR2 are SGDLS and YYNGEE. This CDR3 is 16 amino acids long. The CDR3 DNA reads TGTGCCAGCAGCATGTCTAGCGGGGGGGCCCCGGAGACCCAGTACTTC. Protein product: CASSMSSGGAPETQYF.

The chain uses TRBV11-2 and TRBJ2-7; 8 bases are a match to TRBD1. The length of the CDR3 is 13 residues. The V segment lost 5 bases and the J segment 6 bases; nucleotides outside the gene matches: 6. CDR1 is SGHAT and CDR2 is FQNNGV in the germline V gene. CDR3 nucleotide sequence: TGTGCCAGCAGCCCCGGGACAGGCCTCGAGCAGTACTTC. Translation gives CASSPGTGLEQYF.